This is a list of T cell receptor beta chains from one sample in a study of metastatic and nonmetastatic thyroid tumors. TCRdb reprocessed the PCR reads using MiXCR. The data contain about 25,000 clones, more than 20% of them singletons. Sequenced sample: blood. The receptors here all came from a male donor with papillary thyroid cancer or a benign thyroid nodule (not recorded which). Some clones in this sample may be carry-over from other donors' samples. CDR3s include the opening cysteine and the closing phenylalanine or tryptophan. The D gene is left open where the match is weak. Part of the rows lack a size; the others show once, few, many or a class for expanded clones.

d_gene: -; abundance: few; j_gene: TRBJ2-1; v_gene: TRBV7-2; CDR3nt: TGTGCCAGCAGCTTTCTGCACAATGATCATTTCTTC; CDR3aa: CASSFLHNDHFF
d_gene: -; abundance: -; j_gene: TRBJ2-2; v_gene: TRBV15; CDR3nt: TGTGCCACCAGCCCGGACACAAACACTGGGGAGCTGTTTTTT; CDR3aa: CATSPDTNTGELFF
d_gene: -; abundance: medium-sized; j_gene: TRBJ1-6; v_gene: TRBV2; CDR3nt: TGTGCCAGCAGTGCTGACATCCTCCTGAATTCACCCCTCCACTTT; CDR3aa: CASSADILLNSPLHF
d_gene: TRBD1; abundance: many; j_gene: TRBJ1-4; v_gene: TRBV27; CDR3nt: TGTGCCAGCAGCGAAGACAGGGGAGCGTCTAATGAAAAACTGTTTTTT; CDR3aa: CASSEDRGASNEKLFF
d_gene: -; abundance: many; j_gene: TRBJ2-7; v_gene: TRBV7-9; CDR3nt: TGTGCCAGCACCCAGGGGGGCCCCACGGGGTACGAGCAGTACTTC; CDR3aa: CASTQGGPTGYEQYF
d_gene: TRBD1; abundance: -; j_gene: TRBJ2-7; v_gene: TRBV15; CDR3nt: TGTGCTACCAGCACCACAGGGGTCTACGAGCAGTACTTC; CDR3aa: CATSTTGVYEQYF
d_gene: -; abundance: many; j_gene: TRBJ2-6; v_gene: TRBV6-5; CDR3nt: TGTGCCAGCAGTTCACGAGTCTCTGGGGCCAACGTCCTGACTTTC; CDR3aa: CASSSRVSGANVLTF
d_gene: TRBD1; abundance: -; j_gene: TRBJ2-7; v_gene: TRBV2; CDR3nt: TGTGCCAGCAGTGAGCGTAGGGGGCATGGGGACGAGCAGTACTTC; CDR3aa: CASSERRGHGDEQYF
d_gene: -; abundance: many; j_gene: TRBJ2-5; v_gene: TRBV11-3; CDR3nt: TGTGCCAGCAACGAAGGGGGATTACGGGAGACCCAGTACTTC; CDR3aa: CASNEGGLRETQYF
d_gene: -; abundance: many; j_gene: TRBJ1-1; v_gene: TRBV30; CDR3nt: TGTGCCTGGAGTTTTGGTAGGGGCACTGAAGCTTTCTTT; CDR3aa: CAWSFGRGTEAFF
d_gene: -; abundance: -; j_gene: TRBJ1-1; v_gene: TRBV20-1; CDR3nt: TGCAGTGCTAGAGATAATGGTAAACTGAACAGTATGAACACTGAAGCTTTCTTT; CDR3aa: CSARDNGKLNSMNTEAFF
d_gene: -; abundance: medium-sized; j_gene: TRBJ2-7; v_gene: TRBV20-1; CDR3nt: TGCAGTGCTAGTTTTAGCGGACAAGCGGTTGATTCCTACGAGCAGTACTTC; CDR3aa: CSASFSGQAVDSYEQYF
d_gene: -; abundance: -; j_gene: TRBJ2-2; v_gene: TRBV27; CDR3nt: TGTGCCAACAGTTTATCCCGCGTTGCCGGGGAGCTGTTTTTT; CDR3aa: CANSLSRVAGELFF
d_gene: -; abundance: many; j_gene: TRBJ2-3; v_gene: TRBV20-1; CDR3nt: TGCAGTGCTAGAGAGGGAGGCGGTGGACGAGATACGCAGTATTTT; CDR3aa: CSAREGGGGRDTQYF
d_gene: -; abundance: few; j_gene: TRBJ2-6; v_gene: TRBV15; CDR3nt: TGTGCCACCAGCAGGAAGGGTACTGGGGCCAACGTCCTGACTTTC; CDR3aa: CATSRKGTGANVLTF
d_gene: TRBD1; abundance: many; j_gene: TRBJ2-3; v_gene: TRBV20-1; CDR3nt: TGCAGTGCTAGAGGGGTGGGGGACAGAGTCACAGATACGCAGTATTTT; CDR3aa: CSARGVGDRVTDTQYF
d_gene: -; abundance: medium-sized; j_gene: TRBJ1-1; v_gene: TRBV6-1; CDR3nt: TGTGCCAGCAGAGCCGACACTGAAGCTTTCTTT; CDR3aa: CASRADTEAFF
d_gene: TRBD2; abundance: many; j_gene: TRBJ2-3; v_gene: TRBV3-1; CDR3nt: TGTGCCAGCAGCCCGGAAGGGGCTAGCGGGAGTTTCTTGGGCACAGATACGCAGTATTTT; CDR3aa: CASSPEGASGSFLGTDTQYF
d_gene: -; abundance: medium-sized; j_gene: TRBJ1-1; v_gene: TRBV2; CDR3nt: TGTGCCAGCAGCGAACGAGGGGTAGGGGCTTTCCGCATGAACACTGAAGCTTTCTTT; CDR3aa: CASSERGVGAFRMNTEAFF
d_gene: -; abundance: -; j_gene: TRBJ1-1; v_gene: TRBV3-1; CDR3nt: TGTGCCAGCAGCCCCGATACAGGGAGTGGAACTTTCTTT; CDR3aa: CASSPDTGSGTFF
d_gene: -; abundance: many; j_gene: TRBJ2-7; v_gene: TRBV5-6; CDR3nt: TGTGCCAGCAGCCCGGAGGCTAGCAGATACTACGAGCAGTACTTC; CDR3aa: CASSPEASRYYEQYF
d_gene: TRBD2; abundance: -; j_gene: TRBJ2-1; v_gene: TRBV20-1; CDR3nt: TGCAGTGCTAGGACTAGCGGGAGAAATGAGCAGTTCTTC; CDR3aa: CSARTSGRNEQFF
d_gene: TRBD2; abundance: -; j_gene: TRBJ2-7; v_gene: TRBV6-1; CDR3nt: TGTGCCAGCAGGGTACTAGCGAACGAGCAGTACTTC; CDR3aa: CASRVLANEQYF
d_gene: TRBD2; abundance: many; j_gene: TRBJ2-1; v_gene: TRBV5-4; CDR3nt: TGTGCCAGCAGCTTACTTCTCGGGACTAGCGGAAGAAATGAGCAGTTCTTC; CDR3aa: CASSLLLGTSGRNEQFF
d_gene: -; abundance: -; j_gene: TRBJ1-3; v_gene: TRBV4-1; CDR3nt: TGCGCCAGCAGCCAAGAGGAGGGGTACTCTGGAAACACCATATATTTT; CDR3aa: CASSQEEGYSGNTIYF
d_gene: -; abundance: many; j_gene: TRBJ1-6; v_gene: TRBV20-1; CDR3nt: TGCAGTGCTAGGCCCATGGGACTCTCCTATAATTCACCCCTCCACTTT; CDR3aa: CSARPMGLSYNSPLHF
d_gene: -; abundance: many; j_gene: TRBJ2-1; v_gene: TRBV6-1; CDR3nt: TGTGCCAGCAGTGGGTGGCTTGTCAATGAGCAGTTCTTC; CDR3aa: CASSGWLVNEQFF
d_gene: -; abundance: many; j_gene: TRBJ2-3; v_gene: TRBV29-1; CDR3nt: TGCAGCGTGGGGGGGGGGGCTTTCACAGATACGCAGTATTTT; CDR3aa: CSVGGGAFTDTQYF
d_gene: -; abundance: many; j_gene: TRBJ2-3; v_gene: TRBV4-1; CDR3nt: TGCGCCAGCAGCCAAGATTCGGAAATTATCACAGATACGCAGTATTTT; CDR3aa: CASSQDSEIITDTQYF
d_gene: TRBD1; abundance: -; j_gene: TRBJ2-7; v_gene: TRBV28; CDR3nt: TGTGCCAGCAGTGATACAGGGGGCGGGGACGAGCAGTACTTC; CDR3aa: CASSDTGGGDEQYF
d_gene: TRBD2; abundance: -; j_gene: TRBJ2-1; v_gene: TRBV5-1; CDR3nt: TGCGCCAACATGGGACTAGCGGGAGATGAGCAGTTCTTC; CDR3aa: CANMGLAGDEQFF
d_gene: -; abundance: few; j_gene: TRBJ2-7; v_gene: TRBV12-3/TRBV12-4; CDR3nt: TGTGCCAGCAGCCCAGGGGTGAGAGAGCAGTACTTC; CDR3aa: CASSPGVREQYF